These 30 T cell receptor beta chains were sequenced from one sample in a study of beta chain features in type 1 diabetes. The antigens for these receptors are not known. What was sequenced were expressed TCRB transcripts, since all of the isolated RNA had been reverse transcribed. Assay used: immunoSEQ multiplex PCR; TCRdb lists only in-frame clones, some missing. Among some 150,000 clones listed, approximately 10% were seen once. The study, taken as a whole, reports: A moderate, significant TCRB CDR3 shortening appeared in type 1 diabetes across four CD4+ subsets.

The sequencing input was central memory CD4+ T cells from blood. The receptor set was obtained from a woman under 40 with type 1 diabetes.

The rearrangement links TRBV6-6 to TRBJ1-4; D remains unclear. The CDR3 contains 14 residues. V was pared by 7 bases and J by 1 base, with 10 bases between. From germline, CDR1 is MNHNY and CDR2 SVGAGI (reference sequence). Here the CDR3 reads CASKTTKTNEKLFF. The CDR3 nucleotides read TGTGCCAGCAAAACTACAAAAACTAATGAAAAACTGTTTTTT.

This clone was picked up a small number of times. The rearrangement uses TRBV6-5 and TRBJ2-1; a weak D match, TRBD1 (5 bases). This CDR3 is built from 14 residues. Germline assignment: CDR1 MNHEY and CDR2 SVGAGI. V was clipped by 6 bases and J by 5 bases, with 14 bases between them. CDR3: CASSSGSGHNEQFF. Written as DNA, the CDR3 is TGTGCCAGCAGCTCCGGCTCAGGGCACAATGAGCAGTTCTTC.

The V call is TRBV4-1, the J call TRBJ2-1; 8 bases match TRBD1. CDR1 MGHRA and CDR2 YSYEKL come from the germline V gene. The CDR3 has 17 residues. The ends lost 0 bases at V and 9 bases at J; junction bases unmatched: 13. CDR3 in DNA: TGCGCCAGCAGCCAAGATCCAAGGACAGGGTCGAATAGTGAGCAGTTCTTC. This gives the protein CASSQDPRTGSNSEQFF.

The sample holds a few counts of this clone. This chain links TRBV7-8 with TRBJ2-5, with D possibly matching TRBD2 (6 bases). The germline gives CDR1 SGHVS, CDR2 FQNEAQ. Trimming took off 2 bases at V and 6 bases at J, with 16 bases between the two ends. The CDR3 contains 15 residues. CDR3 DNA sequence: TGTGCCAGCAGCTTACCGGGGACGGGAGTGAAGACCCAGTACTTC. As protein: CASSLPGTGVKTQYF.

Ten or more counts support this clone. The rearrangement joins TRBV4-1 to TRBJ1-5; no firm D call. In germline, CDR1 is MGHRA, CDR2 YSYEKL. The CDR3 has 12 residues. The V and J ends lost 2 bases and 4 bases respectively, with 3 bases between them. The CDR3 spells CASSQPNQPQHF. The DNA of the CDR3 is TGCGCCAGCAGCCAACCGAATCAGCCCCAGCATTTT.

A few counts support this clone. The chain combines TRBV18 with TRBJ1-5; TRBD1 is a possible D gene (5 bases). This CDR3 is 15 amino acids long. Germline V lookup: CDR1 KGHSH, CDR2 LQKENI. V lost 2 bases to trimming and J lost 9 bases, with 17 bases between them. CDR3 region: CASSPGQGNLAPQHF. CDR3 sequence (DNA): TGTGCCAGCTCACCAGGTCAGGGTAATTTGGCGCCCCAGCATTTT. The entire variable domain, with the rest obtained from reference TRBV18 and TRBJ1-5, is as follows: NAGVMQNPRHLVRRRGQEARLRCSPMKGHSHVYWYRQLPEEGLKFMVYLQKENIIDESGMPKERFSAEFPKEGPSILRIQQVVRGDSAAYFCASSPGQGNLAPQHFGDGTRLSIL.

This chain joins TRBV28 and TRBJ2-5; 8 bases line up with TRBD2. Germline V gene lookup returns CDR1 MDHEN and CDR2 SYDVKM. J lost 1 base, V lost 6 bases, and 7 bases had no gene match. This CDR3 is 15 amino acids long. DNA for the CDR3: TGTGCCAGCAGCCCGCCCGGGACTAGCCAAGAGACCCAGTACTTC. Translated, it gives CASSPPGTSQETQYF.

V is TRBV4-2 and J is TRBJ2-7, with D unresolved. Germline V CDR1 and CDR2: LGHNA, YNFKEQ. V was trimmed by 0 bases and J by 3 bases, leaving 6 bases between them. CDR3 length equals 13 residues. CDR3 region: CASSQEARYEQYF. The CDR3 region has the DNA TGTGCCAGCAGCCAAGAGGCACGCTACGAGCAGTACTTC.

This clone came up a few times. The chain couples TRBV5-1 to TRBJ1-2, with 9 bases lining up with TRBD1. CDR1 and CDR2 from the germline V gene are SGHRS and YFSETQ. CDR3 size: 13 residues. The junction had 2 bases not matched to a gene; V was cut back by 5 bases and J by 3 bases. CDR3 in amino acids: CASRRTGDYGYTF. The CDR3 bases are TGCGCCAGCAGGAGGACAGGGGACTATGGCTACACCTTC.

The chain uses TRBV5-1 and TRBJ2-1; 10 positions match TRBD2. Losses at the gene ends were 0 bases for V and 9 bases for J; bases not matched to a gene: 6. Germline V lookup: CDR1 SGHRS, CDR2 YFSETQ. This CDR3 comprises 15 residues. Here the CDR3 DNA reads TGCGCCAGCAGCTTGGTAGCGGGAGGTGGTGCTGAGCAGTTCTTC. Amino acids: CASSLVAGGGAEQFF.

This clone turned up a few times. The J gene is TRBJ2-1, the V gene TRBV7-9, with TRBD2 matching 10 bases. From germline, CDR1 is SEHNR and CDR2 FQNEAQ (reference sequence). The junction had 12 bases not matched to a gene; V was cut back by 5 bases and J by 8 bases. The CDR3 spans 16 residues. Here the CDR3 reads CASSPKVSSGRDEQFF. The CDR3 nucleotides are TGTGCCAGCAGCCCCAAGGTCTCTAGCGGGAGAGATGAGCAGTTCTTC.

The chain combines TRBV7-6 with TRBJ2-3, with D possibly matching TRBD2 (5 bases). The length of the CDR3 is 12 residues. Trimming shortened V by 5 bases and J by 8 bases, and 11 bases separated the two germline ends. Per the germline V gene, CDR1 is SGHVS and CDR2 is FNYEAQ. For the CDR3, the DNA is TGTGCCAGCAGCCCGGACCGGGGTACGCAGTATTTT. Its protein is CASSPDRGTQYF.

J is TRBJ2-5 and V is TRBV5-1, with 11 bases matching TRBD1. The CDR3 is 15 residues long. Germline V gene lookup returns CDR1 SGHRS and CDR2 YFSETQ. The J segment lost 5 bases and the V segment lost 4 bases, leaving 7 bases of the junction unmatched. DNA for the CDR3: TGCGCCAGCAGCACCGGACAGGGGGCAGGGGAGACCCAGTACTTC. Amino acids: CASSTGQGAGETQYF.

V usage is TRBV27 and J usage is TRBJ2-6; D possibly corresponds to TRBD2 (5 bases). Germline lookup yields CDR1 MNHEY and CDR2 SMNVEV (reference sequence). The CDR3 consists of 15 residues. Trimming removed 8 bases from V and 0 bases from J, with 11 bases in between. The CDR3 is CASGPGNSGANVLTF. The CDR3 region has the DNA TGTGCCAGCGGTCCCGGGAACTCTGGGGCCAACGTCCTGACTTTC.

V usage is TRBV30 and J usage is TRBJ2-2, with D hard to call. Per the germline V gene, CDR1 is GTSNPN and CDR2 is SVGIG (reference sequence). This CDR3 is built from 14 residues. Trimming removed 0 bases at V and 1 base at J, with 6 bases between. The CDR3 bases are TGTGCCTGGAGTGTACGAGGGAACACCGGGGAGCTGTTTTTT. Its translation: CAWSVRGNTGELFF. The full variable domain, in which reference TRBV30 and TRBJ2-2 provide the parts outside the CDR3, is SQTIHQWPATLVQPVGSPLSLECTVEGTSNPNLYWYRQAAGRGLQLLFYSVGIGQISSEVPQNLSASRPQDRQFILSSKKLLLSDSGFYLCAWSVRGNTGELFFGEGSRLTVL.

The J gene is TRBJ2-1, the V gene TRBV19; D might be TRBD2 (5 bases). The CDR3 is 14 residues long. V gave up 4 bases and J gave up 6 bases, with 13 bases separating them. Germline V lookup: CDR1 LNHDA, CDR2 SQIVND (reference sequence). The CDR3 reads CASSNQAGLNEQFF. The CDR3 DNA reads TGTGCCAGTAGTAACCAGGCGGGTCTCAATGAGCAGTTCTTC.

The CDR3 DNA reads TGTGCCAGCTCACAGTCTCGACTAGCGGGAGACAATGAGCAGTTCTTC. Translating it yields CASSQSRLAGDNEQFF. The chain employs TRBV18 and TRBJ2-1, with 12 bases lining up with TRBD2. CDR1 KGHSH and CDR2 LQKENI come from the germline V gene. The J segment lost 5 bases and the V segment lost 4 bases, leaving 6 bases of the junction unmatched. This CDR3 is built from 16 residues.

This clone was counted only a few times. CDR3 in amino acids: CASSSFTGELFF. The CDR3 nucleotides are TGTGCCAGCAGCTCTTTCACCGGGGAGCTGTTTTTT. The V and J genes are TRBV7-2 and TRBJ2-2; no clear D gene. Per the germline V gene, CDR1 is SGHTA and CDR2 is FQGNSA. Trimming cost V 4 bases and J 4 bases, with 4 bases left between them. CDR3 length: 12 amino acids.

This clone appeared a few times. The V call is TRBV2, the J call TRBJ2-5, with 10 bases identical to TRBD1. Matching the DNA end better, TRBJ2-7 makes the J call doubtful. The CDR3 has 12 amino acids. The germline V gene has CDR1 SNHLY and CDR2 FYNNEI. This CDR3 reads CAGRDRGHEQYF. The CDR3 DNA reads TGTGCCGGCCGGGACAGGGGCCACGAGCAGTACTTC.

This chain's CDR3 is CASTMGGRTEAFF. CDR3 DNA: TGTGCCAGCACCATGGGGGGACGTACTGAAGCTTTCTTT. This chain joins TRBV9 and TRBJ1-1, with a tentative D call TRBD1 (5 bases). The CDR3 loop spans 13 amino acids. Germline V CDR1 and CDR2: SGDLS, YYNGEE. Trimming pared 6 bases from V and 5 bases from J, leaving 14 bases between.

Concerning this clone: At the DNA level, this CDR3 is encoded by other sequences in the same sample as well. This chain links TRBV28 with TRBJ1-5; D is perhaps TRBD1 (5 bases). V was pared by 4 bases and J by 4 bases, with 14 bases between. Germline V gene sequence: CDR1 MDHEN, CDR2 SYDVKM. The CDR3 contains 15 residues. The CDR3 bases are TGTGCCAGCAGTTCAGGATACCGGGGGAATCAGCCCCAGCATTTT. This translates into CASSSGYRGNQPQHF. The full variable domain, completed using reference TRBV28 and TRBJ1-5, is DVKVTQSSRYLVKRTGEKVFLECVQDMDHENMFWYRQDPGLGLRLIYFSYDVKMKEKGDIPEGYSVSREKKERFSLILESASTNQTSMYLCASSSGYRGNQPQHFGDGTRLSIL.

The genes are TRBV5-1 and TRBJ1-1, with D maybe TRBD1 (5 bases). This CDR3 comprises 14 residues. CDR1 SGHRS and CDR2 YFSETQ come from the germline V gene. The V and J ends lost 3 bases and 3 bases respectively, with 12 bases between them. CDR3: CASSSIGGDTEAFF. CDR3 coding DNA: TGCGCCAGCAGCTCGATCGGGGGGGACACTGAAGCTTTCTTT.

As concerns this clone: The junction departs from the called germline gene at one end, perhaps through a read error. The V gene is TRBV7-8, the J gene TRBJ1-1, with TRBD1 identical over 8 bases. Germline-derived CDR1 and CDR2 are SGHVS and FQNEAQ. The CDR3 length is 14 residues. The CDR3 region has the DNA TGTGCCAGCAGGTTAGACAGGGGAGTCACTGAAGCTTTCTTT. Its translation: CASRLDRGVTEAFF.

The CDR3 region is CAWSVAGGLSYEQYF. The CDR3 DNA reads as TGTGCCTGGAGTGTAGCGGGAGGACTCTCCTACGAGCAGTACTTC. The gene calls are TRBV30 and TRBJ2-7; 9 bases align to TRBD2. This CDR3 comprises 15 residues. Germline loops: CDR1 GTSNPN, CDR2 SVGIG (reference sequence). Trimming took 0 bases from V and 0 from J; bases not matched to a gene: 3.

Only a few counts were recorded for this clone. This chain connects TRBV11-3 to TRBJ2-1; tentatively, D is TRBD2 (6 bases). The CDR3 has 13 amino acids. V was clipped by 5 bases and J by 7 bases, with 12 bases between them. The germline V gene encodes CDR1 SGHNT and CDR2 YENEEA. The CDR3 sequence is CASSTLASNEQFF. As DNA, the CDR3 is TGTGCCAGCAGCACTCTAGCGAGTAATGAGCAGTTCTTC.

This chain connects TRBV29-1 to TRBJ1-2; D call uncertain. Trimming pared 3 bases from V and 0 bases from J, leaving 8 bases between. Germline-derived CDR1 and CDR2 are SQVTM and ANQGSEA. The CDR3 spans 13 residues. In DNA form, the CDR3 reads TGCAGCGTTGAGACACTGCCTAACTATGGCTACACCTTC. The encoded protein is CSVETLPNYGYTF.

This clone was seen only a few times. The chain employs TRBV5-1 and TRBJ2-3, with 9 bases that match TRBD1. V shed 0 bases, J shed 9 bases, and the junction held 8 bases outside the gene matches. The CDR3 runs 15 residues. Germline V gene sequence: CDR1 SGHRS, CDR2 YFSETQ. As DNA, the CDR3 is TGCGCCAGCAGCTTGGAAAACACAGGGGGCAGAACGCAGTATTTT. Encoded protein: CASSLENTGGRTQYF. Full variable domain (remainder filled in from reference TRBV5-1 and TRBJ2-3): KAGVTQTPRYLIKTRGQQVTLSCSPISGHRSVSWYQQTPGQGLQFLFEYFSETQRNKGNFPGRFSGRQFSNSRSEMNVSTLELGDSALYLCASSLENTGGRTQYFGPGTRLTVL.

A few counts support this clone. The rearrangement joins TRBV13 to TRBJ2-5; TRBD2 agrees at 9 bases. This CDR3 region has 15 residues. Germline CDR1 reads PRHDT; CDR2 reads FYEKMQ (reference sequence). With 5 bases clipped from V and 5 bases from J, the junction kept 9 bases outside the gene matches. The CDR3 region has the DNA TGTGCCAGCAGCCCTTGGCGGGAGGGCCCCGAGACCCAGTACTTC. It yields the protein CASSPWREGPETQYF.

This chain links TRBV11-1 with TRBJ2-7; TRBD2 agrees at 8 bases. Trimming removed 5 bases from V and 5 bases from J; junction bases left unmatched: 11. The CDR3 has 15 residues. Per germline, CDR1 SGHAT and CDR2 FQDESV (reference sequence). The CDR3 is CASSPPFREGDEQYF. The CDR3 region has the DNA TGTGCCAGCAGCCCCCCATTCCGGGAGGGGGACGAGCAGTACTTC.

This clone turned up a few times. The CDR3 region is CASRQTGPNIQYF. Here the CDR3 DNA reads TGTGCCAGCAGACAGACAGGGCCCAACATTCAGTACTTC. The chain carries TRBV6-6 and TRBJ2-4; TRBD1 aligns across 7 bases. Germline lookup yields CDR1 MNHNY and CDR2 SVGAGI (reference sequence). The V and J ends lost 6 bases and 7 bases, in that order; junction bases with no gene match: 6. This CDR3 is 13 amino acids long.